The entry below describes one TCR beta chain. Its cognate antigen is unknown. This specimen comes from a study of Ad26.COV2.S vaccination and SARS-CoV-2 variants. Study as a whole: Ad26.COV2.S given intramuscularly, once or twice 56 days apart. Whole-study results and caveats: An underestimation of total T cell responses may have resulted from the TCR breadth and depth analyses.

Some clones are missing from TCRdb's copy, which holds only in-frame ones; the method was immunoSEQ multiplex PCR. The data hold about half a million clones, with about 88% observed a single time. Treatment defined: roughly 20 received Ad26.COV2.S at low or high dose, single or two shots; 5 received placebo; per-sample allocation not given. Specimen acquisition occurred on day 63 following the initial vaccine or placebo injection. Germline V gene data show CDR1 as MDHEN and CDR2 as SYDVKM. The CDR3 is 13 amino acids. Trimming took 7 bases from V and 3 from J, leaving 11 bases between them. The chain employs TRBV28 and TRBJ2-3, with D unresolved. The sequence was obtained from a person aged 18-65 years who received the Ad26.COV2.S COVID-19 vaccine or a placebo. The specimen comprised peripheral blood, sampled in a trial of Ad26.COV2.S vaccine versus placebo. In DNA, the CDR3 is TGTGCCAGCACAGTTACATGGACAGATACGCAGTATTTT. Its protein is CASTVTWTDTQYF.